Each of the 30 T cell receptor beta chains below was sequenced from the same sample in a study of vaccination effects on CD4 cells after COVID-19. Ahead of sequencing, the ViraFEST assay grew antigen-specific CD4+ T cells using viral peptide pools. It was after 10 days of culture that CD4+ T cells were isolated. None of the vaccinated had previously contracted SARS-CoV-2, and their nucleocapsid antibodies tested negative. These receptors' targets are unknown. Clones were read by immunoSEQ multiplex PCR, and TCRdb kept only the in-frame ones, dropping some. Here the sample spans around 68,000 clones, 80% being singletons. The source was CD4+ T cells from PBMCs cultured with SARS-CoV-2 spike peptides, collected before COVID-19 vaccination. The receptors here all came from a human donor who received a COVID-19 vaccine.

In DNA form, the CDR3 reads TGCGCCAGCAGCTTCGCCCAATGGGGGTCCGGGGAAAAACTGTTTTTT. It codes for CASSFAQWGSGEKLFF. V is TRBV5-1 and J is TRBJ1-4, with D perhaps matching TRBD1 (5 bases). V was cut by 2 bases and J by 8 bases, with 19 bases left in between. This CDR3 region has 16 residues. The germline V gene has CDR1 SGHRS and CDR2 YFSETQ.

This clone was detected only a few times. This chain connects TRBV11-3 to TRBJ2-1, with D perhaps TRBD2 (5 bases). The CDR3 covers 13 residues. Germline CDR1 is SGHNT and CDR2 is YENEEA. V was pared by 5 bases and J by 9 bases, with 14 bases between. This CDR3 is CASSPSGWGEQFF. The CDR3 DNA follows: TGTGCCAGCAGCCCCTCGGGGTGGGGTGAGCAGTTCTTC.

The rearrangement joins TRBV9 to TRBJ1-3; TRBD1 matches at 7 bases. Germline values: CDR1 SGDLS, CDR2 YYNGEE. The J segment lost 2 bases and the V segment lost 4 bases, leaving 6 bases of the junction unmatched. The CDR3 totals 15 residues. Written as DNA, the CDR3 is TGTGCCAGCAGCCCCCACACAGGGGCTGGAAACACCATATATTTT. This codes for CASSPHTGAGNTIYF.

This clone was counted a few times. The chain couples TRBV7-2 to TRBJ1-5; 7 bases match TRBD1. This CDR3 contains 15 residues. Germline V gives CDR1 SGHTA, CDR2 FQGNSA. V lost 1 base to trimming and J lost 4 bases; unmatched junction nucleotides: 4. DNA for the CDR3: TGTGCCAGCAGCTTAGTGGGACAGACGAATCAGCCCCAGCATTTT. Translated: CASSLVGQTNQPQHF.

The V gene is TRBV10-1, the J gene TRBJ2-5, with 7 bases matching TRBD2. Per the germline V gene, CDR1 is WNHNN and CDR2 is SYGVQD (reference sequence). With V trimmed by 3 bases and J by 5 bases, 15 bases remained unmatched. The length of the CDR3 is 17 residues. The CDR3: CASSDQSAGGRRETQYF. CDR3 coding DNA: TGCGCCAGCAGTGACCAGTCAGCCGGGGGGAGAAGGGAGACCCAGTACTTC.

The chain recombines TRBV5-5 with TRBJ2-7, with D perhaps TRBD2 (6 bases). V lost 3 bases and J lost 0, with 13 bases in between. CDR1 SGHKS and CDR2 YYEKEE come from the germline V gene (reference sequence). The CDR3 sequence is 15 residues long. CDR3 residues: CASSSGGANSYEQYV. CDR3 nucleotide sequence: TGTGCCAGCAGCTCCGGCGGGGCCAACTCCTACGAGCAGTACGTC.

The rearrangement links TRBV4-3 to TRBJ1-5, with 8 bases lining up with TRBD1. The CDR3 has 17 amino acids. Germline assignment: CDR1 LGHNA and CDR2 YSLEER. J lost 4 bases, V lost 0 bases, and 8 bases had no gene match. CDR3 region: CASSQDVRTGKNQPQHF. DNA for the CDR3: TGCGCCAGCAGCCAAGATGTGAGGACAGGGAAAAATCAGCCCCAGCATTTT.

This chain links TRBV29-1 with TRBJ1-2; unclear D gene. This CDR3 is built from 11 residues. Germline V gene data show CDR1 as SQVTM and CDR2 as ANQGSEA. Trimming pared 3 bases from V and 5 bases from J, leaving 7 bases between. The CDR3 DNA is TGCAGCGTTGATTCTGGGTATGGCTACACCTTC. This translates into CSVDSGYGYTF.

For this clone: One end of the junction is discordant with germline, which a read error may explain. The rearrangement links TRBV6-5 to TRBJ2-1, with D maybe TRBD1 (6 bases). The CDR3 spans 16 residues. The germline V gene has CDR1 MNHEY and CDR2 SVGAGI. This CDR3 is CASSYFSGAPYNEQFF. DNA for the CDR3: TGTGCCAGCAGCTACTTTTCAGGGGCTCCCTACAATGAGCAGTTCTTC.

V is TRBV11-3 and J is TRBJ1-2, with 8 bases identical to TRBD1. This CDR3 is built from 14 residues. In germline, CDR1 is SGHNT, CDR2 YENEEA. V shed 1 base, J shed 8 bases, and the junction held 6 bases outside the gene matches. The CDR3 DNA is TGTGCCAGCAGCTTAGGTACAGGGGGTGAAGGCTACACCTTC. Translated, it gives CASSLGTGGEGYTF.

V gene TRBV6-5 combines with J gene TRBJ1-2; D unresolved. The CDR3 loop spans 15 amino acids. Germline V gene data show CDR1 as MNHEY and CDR2 as SVGAGI. The V end was cut by 0 bases, the J end by 4 bases, with 12 bases between. The chain's CDR3 is CASSYSSGESYGYTF. CDR3 bases: TGTGCCAGCAGTTACTCGTCTGGGGAGAGCTATGGCTACACCTTC.

A few counts support this clone. The chain couples TRBV2 to TRBJ1-6, with D perhaps matching TRBD1 (6 bases). The CDR3 is made up of 14 amino acids. Trimming removed 4 bases from V and 6 bases from J, with 10 bases in between. CDR1 is SNHLY and CDR2 is FYNNEI in the germline V gene. CDR3 sequence: CASSGGRGNSPLHF. In DNA, the CDR3 is TGTGCCAGCAGTGGTGGCAGGGGTAATTCACCCCTCCACTTT.

The V call is TRBV18, the J call TRBJ2-1; 8 bases map to TRBD2. The CDR3 runs 14 residues. CDR1 is KGHSH and CDR2 is LQKENI in the germline V gene. Germline trimming cut 8 bases from V and 3 bases from J; bases unmatched to any gene: 6. CDR3 DNA sequence: TGTGCCAGCCGTCCGGGGGGGCTCTACAATGAGCAGTTCTTC. Its protein is CASRPGGLYNEQFF. The full variable domain, completed using reference TRBV18 and TRBJ2-1, is NAGVMQNPRHLVRRRGQEARLRCSPMKGHSHVYWYRQLPEEGLKFMVYLQKENIIDESGMPKERFSAEFPKEGPSILRIQQVVRGDSAAYFCASRPGGLYNEQFFGPGTRLTVL.

This chain joins TRBV18 and TRBJ2-3; no clear D. Trimming removed 2 bases at V and 5 bases at J, with 8 bases between. In germline, CDR1 is KGHSH, CDR2 LQKENI. This CDR3 has 13 amino acids. CDR3 sequence reads: CASSPIIGDTQYF. The DNA for the CDR3 is TGTGCCAGCTCACCAATAATCGGAGATACGCAGTATTTT.

This clone has more than one count but fewer than ten. The V gene is TRBV5-1, the J gene TRBJ1-3; D uncertain. CDR1 is SGHRS, CDR2 YFSETQ, per germline. V shed 0 bases and J shed 9 bases, with 10 bases lying between them. The CDR3 loop spans 13 amino acids. The CDR3 nucleotides are TGCGCCAGCAGCTTGGATGCGCCAGGCACCATATATTTT. This codes for CASSLDAPGTIYF.

The chain couples TRBV15 to TRBJ1-2; D not certain. The V gene's germline CDR1 is LNHNV and CDR2 YYDKDF (reference sequence). The CDR3 consists of 13 residues. Trimming pared 0 bases from V and 2 bases from J, leaving 4 bases between. CDR3 bases: TGTGCCACCAGCAGAGACTCAAACTATGGCTACACCTTC. Translating it yields CATSRDSNYGYTF.

The rearrangement uses TRBV11-3 and TRBJ2-1; 8 bases align to TRBD1. The junction had 7 bases not matched to a gene; V was cut back by 1 base and J by 5 bases. The CDR3 length is 16 residues. Germline V gene data show CDR1 as SGHNT and CDR2 as YENEEA. For the CDR3, the DNA is TGTGCCAGCAGCTTAGGGGACAGGATCGGCAACAATGAGCAGTTCTTC. Amino acid sequence: CASSLGDRIGNNEQFF.

V and J are TRBV5-5 and TRBJ1-4; the D is unclear. The CDR3 has 13 amino acids. From germline, CDR1 is SGHKS and CDR2 YYEKEE (reference sequence). Trimming took off 4 bases at V and 2 bases at J, with 6 bases between the two ends. DNA for the CDR3: TGTGCCAGCAGCCTCCATACTAATGAAAAACTGTTTTTT. It specifies CASSLHTNEKLFF. The complete variable domain, with remaining parts taken from reference TRBV5-5 and TRBJ1-4, reads DAGVTQSPTHLIKTRGQQVTLRCSPISGHKSVSWYQQVLGQGPQFIFQYYEKEERGRGNFPDRFSARQFPNYSSELNVNALLLGDSALYLCASSLHTNEKLFFGSGTQLSVL.

The gene calls are TRBV5-1 and TRBJ1-3; 10 positions agree with TRBD1. CDR1 and CDR2 (germline): SGHRS, YFSETQ. The CDR3 has 14 residues. Trimming at V came to 4 bases and at J to 4 bases, leaving 2 bases not matched to a gene. The CDR3 nucleotides are TGCGCCAGCAGCAGACAGGGGGCAGGAAACACCATATATTTT. It codes for CASSRQGAGNTIYF.

The genes are TRBV7-2 and TRBJ2-5, with D perhaps being TRBD1 or TRBD2 (5 bases each). Trimming removed 5 bases at V and 4 bases at J, with 20 bases between. CDR3 length equals 16 residues. Germline CDR1 is SGHTA and CDR2 is FQGNSA. CDR3 nucleotide sequence: TGTGCCAGCAGCGCACTAGGAATTCAGGGCCCAGAGACCCAGTACTTC. This translates into CASSALGIQGPETQYF.

The rearrangement joins TRBV11-1 to TRBJ2-7; the D call may be TRBD1 or TRBD2 (5 bases each). This CDR3 is built from 13 residues. Looked up from germline, CDR1 is SGHAT and CDR2 is FQDESV (reference sequence). V was pared by 5 bases and J by 4 bases, with 12 bases between. In DNA, the CDR3 is TGTGCCAGCAGCAGGGGACGGGGTTACGAGCAGTACGTC. As protein: CASSRGRGYEQYV.

The rearrangement uses TRBV5-1 and TRBJ2-5; TRBD2 aligns across 10 bases. CDR1 and CDR2 (germline): SGHRS, YFSETQ. J was trimmed by 5 bases and V by 5 bases; bases with no gene match: 9. The CDR3 loop spans 15 amino acids. Here the CDR3 reads CASSPSGGAWETQYF. The CDR3 bases are TGCGCCAGCAGTCCGAGCGGGGGGGCTTGGGAGACCCAGTACTTC.

V gene TRBV6-5 combines with J gene TRBJ2-7, with D possibly matching TRBD1 (5 bases). The CDR3 sequence is 13 residues long. Trimming cost V 2 bases and J 0 bases, with 5 bases left between them. The germline CDR1 and CDR2 sequences are MNHEY and SVGAGI. The CDR3 DNA reads as TGTGCCAGCAGTTACGACAGCTCCTACGAGCAGTACGTC. Amino acid sequence: CASSYDSSYEQYV.

This clone was observed a few times. The chain employs TRBV4-1 and TRBJ1-1, with D possibly being TRBD1 (6 bases). Germline-derived CDR1 and CDR2 are MGHRA and YSYEKL. CDR3 length: 15 amino acids. The V end was cut by 1 base, the J end by 7 bases, with 16 bases between. DNA of the CDR3: TGCGCCAGCAGCCAAGGTTCGGGGGGCTGGGGTGAAGCTTTCTTT. Translation: CASSQGSGGWGEAFF.

The rearrangement joins TRBV19 to TRBJ2-1; 10 bases align to TRBD2. Germline CDR1 and CDR2: LNHDA and SQIVND (reference sequence). The CDR3 runs to 13 residues. Trimming took 9 bases from V and 6 from J; bases not matched to a gene: 5. The CDR3 DNA reads TGTGCCAGCCGACTAGCGGGCGGCAATGAGCAGTTCTTC. Its protein product is CASRLAGGNEQFF.

This sequence joins TRBV19 and TRBJ2-2; 8 nucleotides line up with TRBD2. This CDR3 has 16 residues. Unmatched junction bases numbered 13, after V lost 6 bases and J lost 7 bases. Germline assignment: CDR1 LNHDA and CDR2 SQIVND (reference sequence). CDR3 bases: TGTGCCAGTAGCTCCTCCCCGGGGGGGCTTATCGGGGAGCTGTTTTTT. Amino acids: CASSSSPGGLIGELFF.

The genes are TRBV5-5 and TRBJ1-1; the match to TRBD1 covers 7 bases. There are 16 residues in the CDR3. Germline-derived CDR1 and CDR2 are SGHKS and YYEKEE (reference sequence). V lost 5 bases to trimming and J lost 6 bases; unmatched junction nucleotides: 16. The CDR3 DNA reads TGTGCCAGCAGGCCCTTGAGGACAGGAAGTTCTGCTGAAGCTTTCTTT. It translates to CASRPLRTGSSAEAFF.

This chain joins TRBV28 and TRBJ2-5; 8 bases map to TRBD1. Germline loops: CDR1 MDHEN, CDR2 SYDVKM. This CDR3 comprises 16 residues. Trimming cost V 5 bases and J 3 bases; bases outside gene matches: 11. CDR3 residues: CASSLSQGALEETQYF. The CDR3, as DNA: TGTGCCAGCAGTCTTTCCCAGGGGGCCCTTGAAGAGACCCAGTACTTC.

The DNA of the CDR3 is TGTGCCAGCAGCGTAGTGGACAGGGGCCCTCAGTACTTC. Its translation: CASSVVDRGPQYF. The chain carries TRBV9 and TRBJ2-4; 9 bases line up with TRBD1. The CDR3 contains 13 residues. Trimming took 0 bases from V and 12 from J; bases not matched to a gene: 4. Germline V CDR1 and CDR2: SGDLS, YYNGEE. Filled out from reference TRBV9 and TRBJ2-4, the complete variable domain reads DSGVTQTPKHLITATGQRVTLRCSPRSGDLSVYWYQQSLDQGLQFLIQYYNGEERAKGNILERFSAQQFPDLHSELNLSSLELGDSALYFCASSVVDRGPQYFGAGTRLSVL.

V gene TRBV27 combines with J gene TRBJ1-5; D remains unclear. Germline CDR1 is MNHEY and CDR2 is SMNVEV (reference sequence). V lost 3 bases to trimming and J lost 6 bases, with 12 bases between them. This CDR3 spans 14 amino acids. The CDR3 is CASSFSRQFQPQHF. Written as DNA, the CDR3 is TGTGCCAGCAGTTTTTCCCGGCAGTTTCAGCCCCAGCATTTT.